The 25 T cell receptor beta chains listed next were all sequenced from one sample in a study of brain T cells in children with intractable seizures. Generated by immunoSEQ multiplex PCR, the TCRdb table keeps only in-frame clones and is missing some. The sample yields just under 65,000 clones, approximately 95% seen once. The sequencing here drew on peripheral blood, taken at surgery. All receptors come from a boy under three years old with focal cortical dysplasia and intractable seizures.

The chain combines TRBV3-1 (or the pseudogene TRBV3-2) with TRBJ2-1; D unclear. V lost 1 base to trimming and J lost 14 bases, with 15 bases between them. Looked up from germline, CDR1 is LGHDT and CDR2 is YNNKEL (reference sequence). The CDR3 has 13 residues. Written as DNA, the CDR3 is TGTGCCAGCAGCCAAGTTGCGGCGGTGGGTGAGTTCTTC. This codes for CASSQVAAVGEFF.

The rearrangement uses TRBV4-1 and TRBJ2-3; 10 bases align to TRBD2. CDR1 is MGHRA and CDR2 is YSYEKL in the germline V gene. The junction had 0 bases not matched to a gene; V was cut back by 2 bases and J by 4 bases. This CDR3 spans 14 amino acids. The CDR3 sequence is CASSQTSGADTQYF. The CDR3, as DNA: TGCGCCAGCAGCCAAACTAGCGGGGCAGATACGCAGTATTTT.

The chain couples TRBV19 to TRBJ2-3; TRBD2 matches at 7 bases. Germline V gives CDR1 LNHDA, CDR2 SQIVND (reference sequence). This CDR3 is built from 13 residues. V was clipped by 7 bases and J by 5 bases; unmatched bases: 6. This CDR3 is CASKVASGDTQYF. The DNA of the CDR3 is TGTGCCAGTAAGGTGGCTAGCGGAGATACGCAGTATTTT. Looking up the rest from reference TRBV19 and TRBJ2-3 gives the full variable domain: DGGITQSPKYLFRKEGQNVTLSCEQNLNHDAMYWYRQDPGQGLRLIYYSQIVNDFQKGDIAEGYSVSREKKESFPLTVTSAQKNPTAFYLCASKVASGDTQYFGPGTRLTVL.

The chain has TRBV4-1 and TRBJ1-2; 8 bases match TRBD1. The CDR3 is made up of 16 amino acids. CDR1 MGHRA and CDR2 YSYEKL come from the germline V gene. V lost 1 base to trimming and J lost 1 base; unmatched junction nucleotides: 5. The CDR3 coding sequence is TGCGCCAGCAGCCAAGGAGGGACAGGAGATAACTATGGCTACACCTTC. This encodes CASSQGGTGDNYGYTF.

The CDR3 DNA is TGTGCCAGCAGCTTATTGAGCGAGACCCAGTACTTC. It is translated as CASSLLSETQYF. The chain is built from TRBV7-2 and TRBJ2-5, with D hard to call. The V gene's germline CDR1 is SGHTA and CDR2 FQGNSA. The CDR3 loop spans 12 amino acids. The V end lost 2 bases, the J end lost 5 bases, and 6 bases lay between the germline ends.

The J gene is TRBJ2-7, the V gene TRBV11-1; D possibly corresponds to TRBD1 (6 bases). V lost 4 bases and J lost 1, with 8 bases in between. Looked up from germline, CDR1 is SGHAT and CDR2 is FQDESV (reference sequence). CDR3 length: 13 amino acids. As DNA, the CDR3 is TGTGCCAGCAGCTGGACAGCGTCCTACGAGCAGTACTTC. Protein: CASSWTASYEQYF.

The chain couples TRBV7-9 to TRBJ2-7; D not certain. V was cut by 5 bases and J by 3 bases, with 11 bases left in between. The CDR3 contains 13 residues. Looked up from germline, CDR1 is SEHNR and CDR2 is FQNEAQ (reference sequence). CDR3 DNA: TGTGCCAGCAGCCCCCGGGCCCTCTACGAGCAGTACTTC. Its translation is CASSPRALYEQYF.

The chain employs TRBV11-2 and TRBJ2-7, with TRBD1 matching 8 bases. The CDR3 has 14 amino acids. In germline, CDR1 is SGHAT, CDR2 FQNNGV. The V gene end was trimmed by 5 bases and the J gene end by 3 bases; junction bases not matched to a gene: 6. CDR3 DNA: TGTGCCAGCAGCGCCGGACAGGGATACTACGAGCAGTACTTC. It specifies CASSAGQGYYEQYF. The whole variable domain, remainder taken from reference TRBV11-2 and TRBJ2-7, is EAGVAQSPRYKIIEKRQSVAFWCNPISGHATLYWYQQILGQGPKLLIQFQNNGVVDDSQLPKDRFSAERLKGVDSTLKIQPAKLEDSAVYLCASSAGQGYYEQYFGPGTRLTVT.

V gene TRBV5-1 combines with J gene TRBJ2-5; TRBD2 agrees at 9 bases. V shed 0 bases, J shed 1 base, and the junction held 4 bases outside the gene matches. CDR1 is SGHRS, CDR2 YFSETQ, per germline. The CDR3 is 16 amino acids. The CDR3 loop reads CASSLVRAGGQETQYF. In DNA form, the CDR3 reads TGCGCCAGCAGCTTGGTGCGAGCGGGGGGCCAAGAGACCCAGTACTTC. Full variable domain (outside the CDR3, taken from reference TRBV5-1 and TRBJ2-5): KAGVTQTPRYLIKTRGQQVTLSCSPISGHRSVSWYQQTPGQGLQFLFEYFSETQRNKGNFPGRFSGRQFSNSRSEMNVSTLELGDSALYLCASSLVRAGGQETQYFGPGTRLLVL.

V usage is TRBV7-8 and J usage is TRBJ1-1; D is perhaps TRBD1 (6 bases). Germline values: CDR1 SGHVS, CDR2 FQNEAQ. There are 12 residues in the CDR3. V shed 6 bases and J shed 6 bases, with 11 bases lying between them. CDR3 sequence reads: CASSSGVAEAFF. The DNA of the CDR3 is TGTGCCAGCAGTTCAGGGGTGGCTGAAGCTTTCTTT.

This chain links TRBV10-3 with TRBJ2-2; 7 positions match TRBD1. The CDR3 has 17 amino acids. The V gene's germline CDR1 is ENHRY and CDR2 SYGVKD. Trimming took 0 bases from V and 2 from J; bases not matched to a gene: 6. CDR3 DNA: TGTGCCATCAGTGAGTCAGGGGGCCAACCCAACACCGGGGAGCTGTTTTTT. Translating it yields CAISESGGQPNTGELFF.

This clone appeared a single time. CDR3 region: CASSPNRGIRYEQYF. The CDR3 DNA follows: TGCGCCAGCAGCCCTAACAGGGGGATTAGGTACGAGCAGTACTTC. This rearrangement joins TRBV5-1 to TRBJ2-7; 8 nucleotides line up with TRBD1. This CDR3 region has 15 residues. V lost 4 bases and J lost 4; bases outside the gene matches: 10. Germline CDR1 and CDR2: SGHRS and YFSETQ.

CDR3 residues: CASSTDKNYGYTF. CDR3 nucleotides: TGTGCCAGCTCAACGGACAAGAACTATGGCTACACCTTC. The chain couples TRBV18 to TRBJ1-2; D is perhaps TRBD1 (5 bases). Germline V gives CDR1 KGHSH, CDR2 LQKENI. V gave up 5 bases and J gave up 2 bases, with 9 bases separating them. The length of the CDR3 is 13 residues.

This clone was observed once. The chain is built from TRBV7-9 and TRBJ2-2; D may be TRBD1 (6 bases). Germline CDR1 SEHNR, CDR2 FQNEAQ (reference sequence). There are 18 residues in the CDR3. Trimming removed 6 bases from V and 0 bases from J, with 20 bases in between. CDR3 in amino acids: CASRDKRFWGPNTGELFF. Here the CDR3 DNA reads TGTGCCAGCAGGGATAAGAGGTTTTGGGGGCCGAACACCGGGGAGCTGTTTTTT.

This clone showed up just once. The rearrangement links TRBV7-8 to TRBJ2-5; 9 bases are shared with TRBD1. CDR3 length: 18 amino acids. Germline CDR1 is SGHVS and CDR2 is FQNEAQ. V was clipped by 2 bases and J by 3 bases; unmatched bases: 13. DNA for the CDR3: TGTGCCAGCAGCTTATCGCGGACAGGGGTGTGGGGGAAAGAGACCCAGTACTTC. Its translation: CASSLSRTGVWGKETQYF. The full variable domain, its missing parts supplied by reference TRBV7-8 and TRBJ2-5, is GAGVSQSPRYKVAKRGQDVALRCDPISGHVSLFWYQQALGQGPEFLTYFQNEAQLDKSGLPSDRFFAERPEGSVSTLKIQRTQQEDSAVYLCASSLSRTGVWGKETQYFGPGTRLLVL.

This clone was recorded a few times. The chain recombines TRBV10-1 with TRBJ1-5; TRBD1 agrees at 8 bases. V gave up 10 bases and J gave up 4 bases; unmatched junction bases: 12. The CDR3 has 15 amino acids. Germline-derived CDR1 and CDR2 are WNHNN and SYGVQD (reference sequence). CDR3 nucleotides: TGCGCCAACATAGGGACAGGTGCTACTAATCAGCCCCAGCATTTT. Its translation is CANIGTGATNQPQHF.

The chain has TRBV6-5 and TRBJ2-7; D may be TRBD2 (6 bases). V shed 5 bases and J shed 2 bases, with 10 bases lying between them. Germline V lookup: CDR1 MNHEY, CDR2 SVGAGI. The CDR3 covers 13 residues. CDR3 bases: TGTGCCAGCAGTCGGGACTTTACCTACGAGCAGTACTTC. Residues: CASSRDFTYEQYF.

As DNA, the CDR3 is TGTGCCTGGACCTTCCCGAGCTCCTATAATTCACCCCTCCACTTT. Its protein is CAWTFPSSYNSPLHF. V gene TRBV30 combines with J gene TRBJ1-6; D unresolved. Germline V CDR1 and CDR2: GTSNPN, SVGIG (reference sequence). The CDR3 contains 15 residues. Trimming took off 4 bases at V and 0 bases at J, with 10 bases between the two ends.

J is TRBJ2-7 and V is TRBV5-4; 11 bases map to TRBD2. V dropped 4 bases and J dropped 3; count of bases not matched to a gene: 6. The CDR3 is 15 residues long. The germline gives CDR1 SGHNT, CDR2 YYREEE (reference sequence). CDR3 coding DNA: TGTGCCAGCAGCGGCGGGACTAGCGGATACTACGAGCAGTACTTC. It yields the protein CASSGGTSGYYEQYF.

The J gene is TRBJ2-1, the V gene TRBV4-3; a weak D match, TRBD1 (5 bases). The germline V gene has CDR1 LGHNA and CDR2 YSLEER. The CDR3 spans 15 residues. V was clipped by 2 bases and J by 2 bases, with 10 bases between them. The CDR3 region has the DNA TGCGCCAGCAGCCAAAAAACAGGAACCTACAATGAGCAGTTCTTC. It specifies CASSQKTGTYNEQFF.

This chain joins TRBV3-1 (or the pseudogene TRBV3-2) and TRBJ2-1; 8 nucleotides match TRBD2. CDR1 and CDR2 from the germline V gene are LGHDT and YNNKEL (reference sequence). CDR3 size: 16 residues. V shed 3 bases, J shed 9 bases, and the junction held 13 bases outside the gene matches. CDR3 DNA sequence: TGTGCCAGCAGCCATTCCGGGACTAGGGGGGCCGGTGAGCAGTTCTTC. It specifies CASSHSGTRGAGEQFF.

V gene TRBV18 combines with J gene TRBJ2-1; 8 bases are shared with TRBD2. The junction had 5 bases not matched to a gene; V was cut back by 3 bases and J by 1 base. The CDR3 is made up of 16 amino acids. Germline V lookup: CDR1 KGHSH, CDR2 LQKENI. This CDR3 is CASSPKLAESYNEQFF. In nucleotides, the CDR3 is TGTGCCAGCTCACCCAAACTAGCGGAATCCTACAATGAGCAGTTCTTC. The whole variable domain, remainder taken from reference TRBV18 and TRBJ2-1, is NAGVMQNPRHLVRRRGQEARLRCSPMKGHSHVYWYRQLPEEGLKFMVYLQKENIIDESGMPKERFSAEFPKEGPSILRIQQVVRGDSAAYFCASSPKLAESYNEQFFGPGTRLTVL.

The gene calls are TRBV4-1 and TRBJ1-1; 9 bases match TRBD1. The CDR3 sequence is 18 residues long. Germline CDR1 MGHRA, CDR2 YSYEKL. Trimming removed 2 bases from V and 5 bases from J; junction bases left unmatched: 15. CDR3 sequence reads: CASSQNQRRTGVRTEAFF. The DNA of the CDR3 is TGCGCCAGCAGCCAAAACCAGCGCCGGACAGGGGTTAGGACTGAAGCTTTCTTT.

This clone was found once. The chain couples TRBV9 to TRBJ2-7, with 9 positions matching TRBD1. The V and J ends lost 4 bases and 2 bases, in that order; junction bases with no gene match: 7. There are 15 residues in the CDR3. Germline loops: CDR1 SGDLS, CDR2 YYNGEE. CDR3 nucleotides: TGTGCCAGCAGCCCTACGGGACAGGGCCCCTACGAGCAGTACTTC. Its protein is CASSPTGQGPYEQYF.

The chain joins TRBV14 to TRBJ2-1; D is possibly TRBD1 (5 bases). Trimming pared 0 bases from V and 3 bases from J, leaving 9 bases between. The CDR3 extends over 15 amino acids. Germline CDR1 and CDR2: SGHDN and FVKESK. The CDR3 coding sequence is TGTGCCAGCAGCCAAGACAGGGATTACTACAATGAGCAGTTCTTC. It translates to CASSQDRDYYNEQFF. Full variable domain (rest looked up from reference TRBV14 and TRBJ2-1): EAGVTQFPSHSVIEKGQTVTLRCDPISGHDNLYWYRRVMGKEIKFLLHFVKESKQDESGMPNNRFLAERTGGTYSTLKVQPAELEDSGVYFCASSQDRDYYNEQFFGPGTRLTVL.